This T cell receptor (beta chain) was recovered during a study of Ad26.COV2.S vaccination and SARS-CoV-2 variants. About the study: Sample donor was a member of the COV1001 Ad26.COV2.S trial arm.

Study-level findings and limits: Post-vaccination breadth of spike-specific CD8+ and CD4+ T cell responses was reportedly substantial. Greater spike-specific TCR breadth was seen in vaccine recipients than in placebo recipients.

A word on this clone: Antigen: not known.

The method was immunoSEQ multiplex PCR; TCRdb's version includes in-frame clones alone and lacks a portion of them. This table holds a few hundred thousand clones, approximately 88% found once. The treatment denotes: 15 to 20 received Ad26.COV2.S at low or high dose, single or two shots; a few received placebo; per-sample allocation not given. Collection of the samples took place on day 63 after the first injection of vaccine or placebo. Vaccination employed an Ad26 vector expressing the Wuhan-strain SARS-CoV-2 spike. This specimen was peripheral blood, taken in a trial of Ad26.COV2.S vaccine versus placebo. The sequence derives from a person aged 18 to 59 who received the Ad26.COV2.S COVID-19 vaccine or a placebo.

The CDR3 is CASSLDRAQETQYF. Written as DNA, the CDR3 is TGTGCCAGCAGCTTAGACAGAGCACAAGAGACCCAGTACTTC. The chain has TRBV7-2 and TRBJ2-5, with no clear D. Trimming shortened V by 1 base and J by 2 bases, and 8 bases separated the two germline ends. CDR3 length equals 14 residues. Germline CDR1 is SGHTA and CDR2 is FQGNSA. Complete variable domain (other parts from reference TRBV7-2 and TRBJ2-5): GAGVSQSPSNKVTEKGKDVELRCDPISGHTALYWYRQSLGQGLEFLIYFQGNSAPDKSGLPSDRFSAERTGGSVSTLTIQRTQQEDSAVYLCASSLDRAQETQYFGPGTRLLVL.